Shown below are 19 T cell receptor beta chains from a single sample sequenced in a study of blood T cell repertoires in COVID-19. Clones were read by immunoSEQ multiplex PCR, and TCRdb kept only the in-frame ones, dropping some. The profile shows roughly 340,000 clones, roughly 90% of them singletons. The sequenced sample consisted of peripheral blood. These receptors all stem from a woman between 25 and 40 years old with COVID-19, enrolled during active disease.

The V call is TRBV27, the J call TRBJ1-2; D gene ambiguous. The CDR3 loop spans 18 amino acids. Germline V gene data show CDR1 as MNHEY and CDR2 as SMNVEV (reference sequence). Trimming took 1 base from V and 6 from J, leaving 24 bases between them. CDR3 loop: CASSLLGQASPIKDGYTF. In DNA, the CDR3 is TGTGCCAGCAGTTTATTGGGCCAGGCCAGTCCCATTAAGGATGGCTACACCTTC.

This CDR3 reads CATSDHWTGADLNTGELFF. Here the CDR3 DNA reads TGTGCCACCAGTGACCATTGGACTGGCGCAGATTTGAACACCGGGGAGCTGTTTTTT. The chain combines TRBV24-1 with TRBJ2-2; possibly TRBD2 for D (5 bases). V was pared by 4 bases and J by 1 base, with 21 bases between. Germline V lookup: CDR1 KGHDR, CDR2 SFDVKD. The CDR3 spans 19 residues.

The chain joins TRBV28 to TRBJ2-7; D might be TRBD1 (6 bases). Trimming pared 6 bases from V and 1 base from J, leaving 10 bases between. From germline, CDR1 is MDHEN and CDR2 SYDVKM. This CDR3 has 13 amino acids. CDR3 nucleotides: TGTGCCAGCAGCTCAAGGGGGTCCTACGAGCAGTACGTC. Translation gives CASSSRGSYEQYV.

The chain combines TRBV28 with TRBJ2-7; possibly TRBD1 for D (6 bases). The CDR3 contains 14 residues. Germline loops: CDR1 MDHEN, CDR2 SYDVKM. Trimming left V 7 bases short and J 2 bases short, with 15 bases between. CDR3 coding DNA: TGTGCCAGCAACCCAGGACAGCCGACCTACGAGCAGTACTTC. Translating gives CASNPGQPTYEQYF.

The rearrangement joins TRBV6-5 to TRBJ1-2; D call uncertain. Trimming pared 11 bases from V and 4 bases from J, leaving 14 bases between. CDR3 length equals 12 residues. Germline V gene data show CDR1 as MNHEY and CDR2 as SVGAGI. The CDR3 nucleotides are TGTGCCGTGATGGACGGACTCTATGGCTACACCTTC. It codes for CAVMDGLYGYTF.

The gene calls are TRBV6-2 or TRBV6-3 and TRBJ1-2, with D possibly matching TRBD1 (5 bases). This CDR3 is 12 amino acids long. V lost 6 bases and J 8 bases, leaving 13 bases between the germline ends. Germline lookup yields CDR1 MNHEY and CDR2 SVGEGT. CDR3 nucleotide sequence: TGTGCCAGCAGCCTTCAGGGTACGGGCTACACCTTC. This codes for CASSLQGTGYTF.

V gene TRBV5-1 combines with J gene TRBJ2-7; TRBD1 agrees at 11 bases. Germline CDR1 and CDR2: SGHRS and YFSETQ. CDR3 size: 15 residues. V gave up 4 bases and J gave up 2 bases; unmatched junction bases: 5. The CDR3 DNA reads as TGCGCCAGCAGCCCGAGGACAGGGGGCCCCTACGAGCAGTACGTC. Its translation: CASSPRTGGPYEQYV.

CDR3 nucleotides: TGTGCCAGCAGCAACAGGGGGAACAGCTACAATGAGCAGTTCTTC. Translated: CASSNRGNSYNEQFF. The J gene is TRBJ2-1, the V gene TRBV7-9, with 8 bases matching TRBD1. CDR1 SEHNR and CDR2 FQNEAQ come from the germline V gene (reference sequence). J gave up 3 bases and V 5 bases, and 6 bases lay outside the gene matches. The CDR3 has 15 residues.

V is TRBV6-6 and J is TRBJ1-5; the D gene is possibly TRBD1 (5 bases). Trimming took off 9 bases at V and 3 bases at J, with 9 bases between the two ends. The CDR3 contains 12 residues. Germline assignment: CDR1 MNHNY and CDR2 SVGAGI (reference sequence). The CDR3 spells CASRGSNQPQHF. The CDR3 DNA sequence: TGTGCCAGTAGGGGATCCAATCAGCCCCAGCATTTT.

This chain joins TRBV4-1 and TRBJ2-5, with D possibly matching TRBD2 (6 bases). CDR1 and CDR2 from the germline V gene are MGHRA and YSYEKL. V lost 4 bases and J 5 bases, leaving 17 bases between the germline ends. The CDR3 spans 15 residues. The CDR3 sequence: CASSPGPGVEETQYF. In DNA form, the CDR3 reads TGCGCCAGCAGCCCCGGCCCGGGGGTGGAGGAGACCCAGTACTTC.

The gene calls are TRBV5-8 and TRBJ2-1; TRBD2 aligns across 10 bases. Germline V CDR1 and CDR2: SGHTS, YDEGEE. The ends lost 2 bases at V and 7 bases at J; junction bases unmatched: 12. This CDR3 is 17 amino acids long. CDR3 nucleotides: TGTGCCAGCAGCTTTGCAATAGCGGGGGGCCCTACTAATGAGCAGTTCTTC. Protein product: CASSFAIAGGPTNEQFF.

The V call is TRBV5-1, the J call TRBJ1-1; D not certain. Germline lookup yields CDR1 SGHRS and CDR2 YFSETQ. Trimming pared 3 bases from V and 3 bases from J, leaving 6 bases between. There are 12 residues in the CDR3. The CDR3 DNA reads TGCGCCAGCAGCTCGGAGGACACTGAAGCTTTCTTT. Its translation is CASSSEDTEAFF. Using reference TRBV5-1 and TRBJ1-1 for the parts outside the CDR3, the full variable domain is KAGVTQTPRYLIKTRGQQVTLSCSPISGHRSVSWYQQTPGQGLQFLFEYFSETQRNKGNFPGRFSGRQFSNSRSEMNVSTLELGDSALYLCASSSEDTEAFFGQGTRLTVV.

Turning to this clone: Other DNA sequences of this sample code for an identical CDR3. CDR3: CASSLGRNTEAFF. The CDR3 coding sequence is TGTGCCAGCAGCTTAGGGAGGAACACTGAAGCTTTCTTT. This chain joins TRBV7-2 and TRBJ1-1; the D is unclear. This CDR3 has 13 amino acids. V was shortened by 1 base and J by 1 base, with 4 bases between the two germline ends. From germline, CDR1 is SGHTA and CDR2 FQGNSA. Filled out from reference TRBV7-2 and TRBJ1-1, the complete variable domain reads GAGVSQSPSNKVTEKGKDVELRCDPISGHTALYWYRQSLGQGLEFLIYFQGNSAPDKSGLPSDRFSAERTGGSVSTLTIQRTQQEDSAVYLCASSLGRNTEAFFGQGTRLTVV.

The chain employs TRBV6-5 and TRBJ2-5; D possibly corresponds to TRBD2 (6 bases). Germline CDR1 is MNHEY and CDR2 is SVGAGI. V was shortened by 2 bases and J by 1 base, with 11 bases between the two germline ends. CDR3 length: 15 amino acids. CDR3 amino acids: CASSYESGVQETQYF. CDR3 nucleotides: TGTGCCAGCAGTTACGAGTCGGGGGTCCAAGAGACCCAGTACTTC.

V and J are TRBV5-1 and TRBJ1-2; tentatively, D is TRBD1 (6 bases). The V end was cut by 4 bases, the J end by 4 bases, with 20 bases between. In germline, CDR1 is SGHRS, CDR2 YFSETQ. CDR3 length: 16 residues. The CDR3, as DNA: TGCGCCAGCAGCGCGACATCCCCCAGGGGCGGCTATGGCTACACCTTC. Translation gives CASSATSPRGGYGYTF.

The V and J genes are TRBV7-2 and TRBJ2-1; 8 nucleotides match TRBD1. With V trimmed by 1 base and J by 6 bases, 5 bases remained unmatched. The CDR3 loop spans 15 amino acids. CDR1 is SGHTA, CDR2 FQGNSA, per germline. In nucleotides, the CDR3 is TGTGCCAGCAGCTTAGGGCAGGGGGCCCTCAATGAGCAGTTCTTC. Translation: CASSLGQGALNEQFF.

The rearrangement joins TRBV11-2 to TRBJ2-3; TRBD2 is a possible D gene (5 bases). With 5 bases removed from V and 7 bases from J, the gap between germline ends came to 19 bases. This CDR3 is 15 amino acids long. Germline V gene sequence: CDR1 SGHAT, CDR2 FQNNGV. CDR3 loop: CASSRTPGASNTQYF. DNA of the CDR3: TGTGCCAGCAGCCGGACTCCTGGAGCTTCTAATACGCAGTATTTT.

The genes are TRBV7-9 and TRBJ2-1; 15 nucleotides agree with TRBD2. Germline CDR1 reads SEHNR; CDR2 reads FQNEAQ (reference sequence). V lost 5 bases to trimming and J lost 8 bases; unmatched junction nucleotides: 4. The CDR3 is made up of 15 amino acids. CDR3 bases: TGTGCCAGCAGCCCCGGGACTAGCGGGAGGTATGAGCAGTTCTTC. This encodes CASSPGTSGRYEQFF. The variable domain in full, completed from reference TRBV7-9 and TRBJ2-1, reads DTGVSQNPRHKITKRGQNVTFRCDPISEHNRLYWYRQTLGQGPEFLTYFQNEAQLEKSRLLSDRFSAERPKGSFSTLEIQRTEQGDSAMYLCASSPGTSGRYEQFFGPGTRLTVL.

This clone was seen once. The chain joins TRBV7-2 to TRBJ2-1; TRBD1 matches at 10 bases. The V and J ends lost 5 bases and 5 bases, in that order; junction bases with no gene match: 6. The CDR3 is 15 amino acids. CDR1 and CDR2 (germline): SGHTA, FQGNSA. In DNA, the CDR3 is TGTGCCAGCAGCCACGACAGGGGGCGGCACAATGAGCAGTTCTTC. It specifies CASSHDRGRHNEQFF.